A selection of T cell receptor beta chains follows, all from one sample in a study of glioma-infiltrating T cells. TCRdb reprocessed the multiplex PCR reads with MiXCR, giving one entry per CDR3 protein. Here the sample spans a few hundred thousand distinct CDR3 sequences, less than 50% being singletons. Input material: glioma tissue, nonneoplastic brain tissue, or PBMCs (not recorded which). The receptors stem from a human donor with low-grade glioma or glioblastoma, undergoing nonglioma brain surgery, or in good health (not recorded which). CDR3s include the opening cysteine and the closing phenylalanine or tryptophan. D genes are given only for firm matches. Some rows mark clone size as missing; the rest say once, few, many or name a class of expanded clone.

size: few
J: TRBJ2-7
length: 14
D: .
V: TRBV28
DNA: TGTGCCAGCAGACGGCAGGGCCCGACGGGCGAGCAGTACTTC
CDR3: CASRRQGPTGEQYF

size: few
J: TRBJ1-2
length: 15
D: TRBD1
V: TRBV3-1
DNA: TGTGCCAGCAGCCACAGTGGGACAGCTAACTATGGCTACACCTTC
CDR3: CASSHSGTANYGYTF

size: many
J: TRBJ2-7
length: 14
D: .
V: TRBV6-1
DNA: TGTGCCAGCAGTGAAGTGGACAGCACCTACGAGCAGTACTTC
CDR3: CASSEVDSTYEQYF

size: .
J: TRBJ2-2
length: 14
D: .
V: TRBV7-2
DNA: TGTGCCAGCAGCTTAGGAGGGTACTCCGGGGAGCTGTTTTTT
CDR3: CASSLGGYSGELFF

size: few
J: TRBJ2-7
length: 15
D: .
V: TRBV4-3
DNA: TGCGCCAGCAGCCAAGTACAGGAGAGCTCCTACGAGCAGTACTTC
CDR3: CASSQVQESSYEQYF

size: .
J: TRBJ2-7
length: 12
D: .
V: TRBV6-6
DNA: TGTGCCAGCTCGGACCCCCCCGGGGAGCGGTACTTC
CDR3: CASSDPPGERYF

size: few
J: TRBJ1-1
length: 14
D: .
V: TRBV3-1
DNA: TGTGCCAGCAGCCAAGATTGGGCAGGGATGGAAGCTTTCTTT
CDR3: CASSQDWAGMEAFF

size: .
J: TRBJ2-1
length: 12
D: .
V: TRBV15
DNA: TGTGCCACCAGCCCCGAGGGAATCGATCAGTTCTTC
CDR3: CATSPEGIDQFF

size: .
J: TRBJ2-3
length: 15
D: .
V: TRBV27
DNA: TGTGCCAGCAGTCGACTCCCGGACGGGCCAAATACGCAGTATTTT
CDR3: CASSRLPDGPNTQYF

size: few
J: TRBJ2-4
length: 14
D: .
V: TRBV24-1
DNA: TGTGCCACCAGTGATGCAGGGCCCAAAAACATTCAGTACTTC
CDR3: CATSDAGPKNIQYF

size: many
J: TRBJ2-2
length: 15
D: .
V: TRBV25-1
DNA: TGTGCCAGCAGTCCCCCCGGGATACTCACCGGGGAGCTGTTTTTT
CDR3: CASSPPGILTGELFF

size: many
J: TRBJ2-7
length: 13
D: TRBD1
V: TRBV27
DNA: TGTGCCAGCGGGTACAGGGGGCCCAACGAGCAGTACTTC
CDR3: CASGYRGPNEQYF

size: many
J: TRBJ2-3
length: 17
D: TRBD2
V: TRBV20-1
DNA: TGCAGTGCTAGCCCCCCGGGACTAGCGGGAGGTTCAGATACGCAGTATTTT
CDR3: CSASPPGLAGGSDTQYF

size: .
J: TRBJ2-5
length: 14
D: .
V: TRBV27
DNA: TGTGCCAGCAGTAGACCGGGGCGTCGGGAGACCCAGTACTTC
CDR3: CASSRPGRRETQYF

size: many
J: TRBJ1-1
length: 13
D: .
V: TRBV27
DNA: TGTGCCAGCAGTTTCAGAAGGATGGCTGAAGCTTTCTTT
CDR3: CASSFRRMAEAFF

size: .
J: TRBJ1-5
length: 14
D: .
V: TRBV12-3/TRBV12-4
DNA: TGTGCCAGCAGTTCTTACGGACCCGCAGACCCCCAGCATTTT
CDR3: CASSSYGPADPQHF

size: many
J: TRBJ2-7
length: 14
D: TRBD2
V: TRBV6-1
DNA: TGTGCCTCCCGCCAAGGACTAGGGTCCTACGAGCAGTACTTC
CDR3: CASRQGLGSYEQYF

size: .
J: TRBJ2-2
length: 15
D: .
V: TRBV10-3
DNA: TGTGCCATCAACCGACAGAGGGTGGACACCGGGGAGCTGTTTTTT
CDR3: CAINRQRVDTGELFF

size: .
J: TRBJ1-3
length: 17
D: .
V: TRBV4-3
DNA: TGCGCCAGCAGCCAAGAAAGGGACGGTGGCTCTGGAAACACCATATATTTT
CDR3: CASSQERDGGSGNTIYF

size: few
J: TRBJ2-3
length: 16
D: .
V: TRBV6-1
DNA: TGTGCCAGCAGTGAAGGTTACAGCCGTGTCGCAGATACGCAGTATTTT
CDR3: CASSEGYSRVADTQYF

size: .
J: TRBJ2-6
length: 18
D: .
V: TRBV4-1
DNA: TGCGCCAGCAGCCACCGAAAGATGGGATATTCTGGGGCCAACATCCTGACTTTC
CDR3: CASSHRKMGYSGANILTF

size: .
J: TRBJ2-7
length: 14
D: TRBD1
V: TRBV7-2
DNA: TGTGCCAGCAGCAAAGGGGGCCAAACATACGAGCAGTACTTC
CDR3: CASSKGGQTYEQYF

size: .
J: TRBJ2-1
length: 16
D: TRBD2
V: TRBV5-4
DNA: TGTGCCAGCAGCTTGTTCGTCGGGAGGGCCGGCAGTGAGCAGTTCTTC
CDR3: CASSLFVGRAGSEQFF

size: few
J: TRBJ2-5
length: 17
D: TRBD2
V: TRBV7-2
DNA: TGTGCCAGCAGCATGCGACTAGCGGGCAAGTACCAAGAGACCCAGTACTTC
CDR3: CASSMRLAGKYQETQYF

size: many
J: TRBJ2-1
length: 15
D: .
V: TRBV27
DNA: TGTGCCAGCAGTTTAGGGGTTTTGGGAAACAATGAGCAGTTCTTC
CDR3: CASSLGVLGNNEQFF

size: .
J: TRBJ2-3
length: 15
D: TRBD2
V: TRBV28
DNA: TGTGCCAGCAGTGTAAGCGGGAGAGGCACAGATACGCAGTATTTT
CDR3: CASSVSGRGTDTQYF

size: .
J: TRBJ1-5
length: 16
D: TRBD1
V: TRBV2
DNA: TGTGCCAGCAGTGAAGGGACAGGGGGTAGGTTCCAGCCCCAGCATTTT
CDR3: CASSEGTGGRFQPQHF

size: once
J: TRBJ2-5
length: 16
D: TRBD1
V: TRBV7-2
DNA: TGTGCCAGCAGCCCATCCTGGGACAGGGGGAGAGAGACCCAGTACTTC
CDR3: CASSPSWDRGRETQYF

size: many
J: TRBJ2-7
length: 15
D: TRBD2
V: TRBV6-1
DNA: TGTGCCAGCAGGCAACCAGGGACTAGCGGGATAAAGCAGTACTTC
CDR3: CASRQPGTSGIKQYF

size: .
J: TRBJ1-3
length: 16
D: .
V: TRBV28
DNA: TGTGCCAGCAGTTTATTGGGACACTACTCTGGAAACACCATATATTTT
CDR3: CASSLLGHYSGNTIYF

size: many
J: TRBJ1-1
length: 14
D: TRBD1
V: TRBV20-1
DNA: TGCAGTGCTAGAGTGCAGGGGGTTATGGCTGAAGCTTTCTTT
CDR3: CSARVQGVMAEAFF

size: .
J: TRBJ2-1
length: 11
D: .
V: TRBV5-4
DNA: TGTGCGGGGAGCTCCTACAATGAGCAGTTCTTC
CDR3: CAGSSYNEQFF

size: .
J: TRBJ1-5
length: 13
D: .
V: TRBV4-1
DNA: TGCGCCAGCAGCCAAGAGGTAGGTCAGCCCCAGCATTTT
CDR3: CASSQEVGQPQHF

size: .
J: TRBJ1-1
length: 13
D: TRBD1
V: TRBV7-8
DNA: TGTGCCAGCAGGGACAGGGGGCGAACTGAAGCTTTCTTT
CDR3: CASRDRGRTEAFF

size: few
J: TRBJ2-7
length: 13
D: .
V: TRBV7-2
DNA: TGTGCCAGCAGCTTACCATCCTTGGACGAGCAGTACTTC
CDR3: CASSLPSLDEQYF

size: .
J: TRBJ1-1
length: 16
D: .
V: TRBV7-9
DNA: TGTGCCAGCAGCCCACAGGGAGCGGTGACGGCTACTGAAGCTTTCTTT
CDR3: CASSPQGAVTATEAFF

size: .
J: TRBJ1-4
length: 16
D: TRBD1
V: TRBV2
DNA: TGTGCCAGCAGCCCCGGAACAGGGGGCAGGGGTGAAAAACTGTTTTTT
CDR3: CASSPGTGGRGEKLFF

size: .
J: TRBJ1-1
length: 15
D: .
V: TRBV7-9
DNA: TGTGCCAGCAGCCCGGAGGAGGGGCTCAACACTGAAGCTTTCTTT
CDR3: CASSPEEGLNTEAFF

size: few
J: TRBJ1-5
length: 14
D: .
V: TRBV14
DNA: TGTGCCAGCAGCCAAGTTCAGGGAGACCAGCCCCAGCATTTT
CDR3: CASSQVQGDQPQHF

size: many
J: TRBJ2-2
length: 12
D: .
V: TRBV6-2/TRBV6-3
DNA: TGTGCCAGCAGTTATGACACCGGGGAGCTGTTTTTT
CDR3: CASSYDTGELFF

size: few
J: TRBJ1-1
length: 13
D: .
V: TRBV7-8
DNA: TGTGCCAGCTTTCGGACAGATCACACTGAAGCTTTCTTT
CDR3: CASFRTDHTEAFF

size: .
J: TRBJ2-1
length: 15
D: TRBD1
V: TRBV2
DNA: TGTGCCAGCAAACAGGGGACAGGGGGCTGCAATGAGCAGTTCTTC
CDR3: CASKQGTGGCNEQFF

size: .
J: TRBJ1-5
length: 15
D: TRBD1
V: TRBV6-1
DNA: TGTGCCATCAGCGATGGACAGGGTAGCAATCAGCCCCAGCATTTT
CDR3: CAISDGQGSNQPQHF

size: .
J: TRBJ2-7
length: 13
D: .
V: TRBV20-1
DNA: TGCAGTGCTAGGAGTTTGAGGACCTACGAGCAGTACTTC
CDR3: CSARSLRTYEQYF

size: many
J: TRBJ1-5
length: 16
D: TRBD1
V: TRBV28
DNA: TGTGCCAGCAGTTTCCAGGGGGGGGGCTCCAATCAGCCCCAGCATTTT
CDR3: CASSFQGGGSNQPQHF